This TCR beta chain was retrieved from a study of human T cells and chemical hapten exposure. TCRdb recomputed calls from the RACE reads with MiXCR, one row per CDR3 protein. The sample contains fewer than 500,000 distinct CDR3 sequences, approximately 4.4% of which appear only once. Noted time point: patch test 1, 2 weeks after DPC sensitization. Treatment indicated: therapeutic diphenylcyclopropenone sensitization with weekly scalp DPC. This clonotype was found many times. The CDR3 is 16 residues long. Germline V gene data show CDR1 as SGDLS and CDR2 as YYNGEE. Unmatched junction bases numbered 4, after V lost 0 bases and J lost 5 bases.

The genes are TRBV9 and TRBJ2-1; 11 nucleotides line up with TRBD2. The sequences come from whole blood, collected in connection with sensitization to the hapten diphenylcyclopropenone (DPC). The TCR was taken from a woman aged 45 to 65 with alopecia areata. Some clones in this sample may be carry-over from other donors' samples. The CDR3 region is CASSVVAGLADNEQFF. The CDR3 DNA is TGTGCCAGCAGCGTAGTGGCGGGACTAGCGGACAATGAGCAGTTCTTC.